This T cell receptor (beta chain) was identified during a study of CD8+ T cells in alopecia areata. The CDR3 is 12 residues long. Germline V lookup: CDR1 GTSNPN, CDR2 SVGIG (reference sequence). Trimming removed 3 bases from V and 4 bases from J, with 9 bases in between. Investigators isolated RNA and reverse transcribed it into cDNA to act as the sequencing template. Clones were sequenced by immunoSEQ multiplex PCR, and TCRdb holds only the in-frame ones, with some missing. The profile shows over 150,000 clones, roughly 56% of them singletons. The chain couples TRBV30 to TRBJ1-1, with D perhaps matching TRBD1 (5 bases). This TCR was sampled from a human donor in good health. Source material: CD8+ T cells sorted from blood. CDR3 residues: CAWRRGGTEAFF. The CDR3 DNA follows: TGTGCCTGGAGGCGGGGGGGCACTGAAGCTTTCTTT.